Below are 12 T cell receptor beta chains sequenced from a single sample in a study of T-cell reconstitution after alpha-beta-depleted transplantation in children. Preparing the TCRbeta library involved the use of unique molecular identifiers. One entry per CDR3 protein, called by TCRdb with MiXCR from the PCR reads. Of about a million distinct CDR3 sequences in the sample, about 31% were seen once. The sample consisted of PBMCs, mostly from graft donor cells, taken 360 days after TCRalphabeta/CD19-depleted stem cell transplant. The source of these receptors is a boy younger than two who had a stem cell transplant for SCID, so the T cells may come from the graft donor.

The chain carries TRBV3-1 and TRBJ2-7; D is ambiguous. The CDR3 is 14 residues long. Germline V gene lookup returns CDR1 LGHDT and CDR2 YNNKEL (reference sequence). The V and J ends lost 4 bases and 3 bases respectively, with 13 bases between them. This CDR3 reads CASSPAAEGYEQYF. As DNA, the CDR3 is TGTGCCAGCAGCCCGGCTGCCGAAGGCTACGAGCAGTACTTC.

This clonotype was counted a few times. The chain is built from TRBV29-1 and TRBJ2-1; 7 bases match TRBD1. Germline V CDR1 and CDR2: SQVTM, ANQGSEA. J was trimmed by 6 bases and V by 6 bases; bases with no gene match: 5. The CDR3 length is 12 residues. In nucleotides, the CDR3 is TGCAGCGTCACATCAGGGGGCAATGAGCAGTTCTTC. Protein: CSVTSGGNEQFF.

This clonotype was observed a handful of times. V and J are TRBV7-9 and TRBJ2-5, with 7 bases matching TRBD2. This CDR3 has 14 amino acids. Germline V gives CDR1 SEHNR, CDR2 FQNEAQ (reference sequence). Germline trimming cut 3 bases from V and 5 bases from J; bases unmatched to any gene: 6. CDR3: CASSLGGPKETQYF. DNA for the CDR3: TGTGCCAGCAGCTTGGGAGGGCCGAAGGAGACCCAGTACTTC.

The table lists this clonotype with a few counts. This rearrangement joins TRBV4-2 to TRBJ2-7; D perhaps matches TRBD2 (5 bases). The CDR3 length is 17 residues. Trimming shortened V by 1 base and J by 0 bases, and 16 bases separated the two germline ends. Germline loops: CDR1 LGHNA, CDR2 YNFKEQ. This CDR3 is CASSQVTGSADSYEQYF. CDR3 nucleotides: TGTGCCAGCAGCCAAGTAACGGGGTCTGCGGACTCCTACGAGCAGTACTTC.

This clonotype was detected only a few times. The V call is TRBV29-1, the J call TRBJ2-2; perhaps TRBD1 as D (5 bases). The CDR3 is 12 amino acids. The V end was cut by 7 bases, the J end by 3 bases, with 9 bases between. CDR1 SQVTM and CDR2 ANQGSEA come from the germline V gene. The CDR3 nucleotides are TGCAGCGCAGGGTATTACACCGGGGAGCTGTTTTTT. Protein product: CSAGYYTGELFF.

The chain combines TRBV4-2 with TRBJ1-2; D perhaps matches TRBD1 (6 bases). Germline V lookup: CDR1 LGHNA, CDR2 YNFKEQ. CDR3 length: 16 residues. Trimming took off 0 bases at V and 0 bases at J, with 11 bases between the two ends. CDR3 bases: TGTGCCAGCAGCCAAGATTGGACAGCCCCTAACTATGGCTACACCTTC. This sequence encodes CASSQDWTAPNYGYTF.

This clonotype has more than one count but fewer than ten. The chain combines TRBV7-6 with TRBJ2-1; 9 bases are a match to TRBD2. Germline values: CDR1 SGHVS, CDR2 FNYEAQ. The CDR3 is 15 residues long. The ends lost 1 base at V and 6 bases at J; junction bases unmatched: 4. The CDR3 sequence: CASSLVAGVVNEQFF. CDR3 nucleotide sequence: TGTGCCAGCAGCTTAGTAGCGGGGGTGGTCAATGAGCAGTTCTTC.

This chain links TRBV4-3 with TRBJ1-1; unclear D gene. The V end lost 3 bases, the J end lost 0 bases, and 14 bases lay between the germline ends. Germline V gene sequence: CDR1 LGHNA, CDR2 YSLEER. This CDR3 comprises 16 residues. CDR3 in amino acids: CASSHRGRSMNTEAFF. The CDR3 coding sequence is TGCGCCAGCAGCCACCGAGGACGGTCAATGAACACTGAAGCTTTCTTT.

A few counts support this clonotype. The chain combines TRBV5-4 with TRBJ2-3, with D possibly being TRBD2 (7 bases). The V end lost 4 bases, the J end lost 2 bases, and 17 bases lay between the germline ends. Looked up from germline, CDR1 is SGHNT and CDR2 is YYREEE (reference sequence). The CDR3 runs to 16 residues. CDR3 residues: CASSLLGGAHTDTQYF. The CDR3 region has the DNA TGTGCCAGCAGCCTCCTTGGGGGGGCACACACAGATACGCAGTATTTT.

This clonotype was seen at least ten times. The rearrangement links TRBV4-1 to TRBJ2-7, with TRBD2 identical over 10 bases. The germline V gene has CDR1 MGHRA and CDR2 YSYEKL. V shed 3 bases and J 4 bases; nucleotides not matched to a gene: 6. This CDR3 is built from 15 residues. For the CDR3, the DNA is TGCGCCAGCAGCCAGGCTAGCGGGGGCCCTTACGAGCAGTACTTC. Protein sequence: CASSQASGGPYEQYF.

The chain employs TRBV7-8 and TRBJ1-2; D perhaps matches TRBD1 (6 bases). The CDR3 consists of 16 residues. CDR1 is SGHVS, CDR2 FQNEAQ, per germline. The V and J ends lost 0 bases and 6 bases respectively, with 17 bases between them. The CDR3 region is CASSLALGGRMDGYTF. CDR3 coding DNA: TGTGCCAGCAGCTTAGCGCTGGGGGGGCGTATGGATGGCTACACCTTC.

The chain joins TRBV7-9 to TRBJ2-1; no firm D call. Germline V gene lookup returns CDR1 SEHNR and CDR2 FQNEAQ (reference sequence). The CDR3 sequence is 14 residues long. Trimming took off 1 base at V and 4 bases at J, with 8 bases between the two ends. The CDR3 sequence is CASSLVVVYNEQFF. The DNA of the CDR3 is TGTGCCAGCAGCTTAGTCGTCGTTTACAATGAGCAGTTCTTC. Supplemented by reference TRBV7-9 and TRBJ2-1, the full variable domain reads DTGVSQNPRHKITKRGQNVTFRCDPISEHNRLYWYRQTLGQGPEFLTYFQNEAQLEKSRLLSDRFSAERPKGSFSTLEIQRTEQGDSAMYLCASSLVVVYNEQFFGPGTRLTVL.